The clone carrying this T cell receptor (beta chain) was seen a handful of times. The antigen is undetermined. The sample originates from a study of response to subunit inactivated influenza vaccine. V lost 2 bases to trimming and J lost 10 bases; unmatched junction nucleotides: 11. The V gene's germline CDR1 is LGHNA and CDR2 YSLEER. This CDR3 region has 16 residues. Study results and caveats: Every seasonal influenza vaccination brings in few new T cells, the authors suggested.

TCRdb ran MiXCR on the RT-PCR reads and lists one entry per CDR3 protein. The top ten hold roughly 10% of the sample, which has 550,000 to 800,000 distinct CDR3 sequences, about a sixth seen once. The clonotype was recovered from a man aged 45-60 years who received an inactivated influenza vaccine. The chain links TRBV4-3 to TRBJ2-1; 10 nucleotides align to TRBD2. The specimen was PBMCs from blood, collected roughly 13 days after vaccination. The CDR3 reads CASSQIPGTSVSEQFF. CDR3 DNA sequence: TGCGCCAGCAGCCAAATCCCCGGGACTAGCGTTTCCGAGCAGTTCTTC.